One sample yielded the 19 T cell receptor beta chains listed below, sequenced in a study of CD8 T cells in Susac syndrome. Random hexamers primed reverse transcription of about 0.45 to 1 ug RNA. TCRdb independently ran MiXCR on the immunoSEQ multiplex PCR reads; one entry per CDR3 protein. The sample has about 100,000 distinct CDR3 sequences, 95% seen once. Sequenced material: CD8+ T cells from PBMCs. Every receptor here comes from a human donor with Susac syndrome.

This chain links TRBV20-1 with TRBJ2-7; D is unresolved. CDR3 size: 12 residues. Germline V gene lookup returns CDR1 DFQATT and CDR2 SNEGSKA (reference sequence). V gave up 0 bases and J gave up 0 bases, with 3 bases separating them. CDR3: CSARDNSYEQYF. The CDR3 nucleotides read TGCAGTGCTAGAGATAACTCCTACGAGCAGTACTTC.

V gene TRBV7-3 combines with J gene TRBJ2-5, with 7 bases lining up with TRBD2. CDR1 SGHTA and CDR2 FQGTGA come from the germline V gene. The CDR3 length is 17 residues. Unmatched junction bases numbered 14, after V lost 5 bases and J lost 2 bases. The CDR3 DNA reads TGTGCCAGCAGCCCCGCCTCGGGGGGAGGGCCTCAAGAGACCCAGTACTTC. Translating it yields CASSPASGGGPQETQYF.

The genes are TRBV6-1 and TRBJ2-5; the D is unclear. The germline CDR1 and CDR2 sequences are MNHNS and SASEGT. Trimming removed 6 bases at V and 1 base at J, with 21 bases between. The CDR3 sequence is 17 residues long. As DNA, the CDR3 is TGTGCCAGCAGCCCTTTTGCCCAGATTTCGGTCCAAGAGACCCAGTACTTC. This gives the protein CASSPFAQISVQETQYF.

The rearrangement joins TRBV5-1 to TRBJ2-7, with 9 nucleotides matching TRBD1. CDR3 size: 15 residues. Germline trimming cut 0 bases from V and 2 bases from J; bases unmatched to any gene: 3. CDR1 and CDR2 (germline): SGHRS, YFSETQ. The CDR3 DNA is TGCGCCAGCAGCTTGGAGGGACAGGGCACCTACGAGCAGTACTTC. This translates into CASSLEGQGTYEQYF.

The chain recombines TRBV2 with TRBJ2-3; D gene uncertain. The V end lost 5 bases, the J end lost 14 bases, and 5 bases lay between the germline ends. CDR3 length: 8 amino acids. CDR1 SNHLY and CDR2 FYNNEI come from the germline V gene. CDR3 in DNA: TGTGCCAGCAGTTCTATGTATTTT. Protein sequence: CASSSMYF.

This clonotype was counted once. This chain links TRBV6-2 or TRBV6-3 with TRBJ2-1, with D possibly being TRBD1 (5 bases). The CDR3 totals 11 residues. From germline, CDR1 is MNHEY and CDR2 SVGEGT. V gave up 6 bases and J gave up 8 bases, with 8 bases separating them. The CDR3 sequence is CASSQGDEQFF. CDR3 DNA sequence: TGTGCCAGCAGCCAAGGGGATGAGCAGTTCTTC.

CDR3 residues: CASFQTSGRTYEQYF. The CDR3 DNA reads as TGTGCCAGCTTCCAAACTAGCGGGAGGACCTACGAGCAGTACTTC. This chain links TRBV2 with TRBJ2-7; 12 bases fit TRBD2. Trimming cost V 8 bases and J 2 bases; bases outside gene matches: 7. Looked up from germline, CDR1 is SNHLY and CDR2 is FYNNEI. The CDR3 covers 15 residues.

The V call is TRBV4-2, the J call TRBJ2-7; a weak D match, TRBD1 (6 bases). CDR3 length: 14 residues. Germline CDR1 is LGHNA and CDR2 is YNFKEQ. V was trimmed by 0 bases and J by 2 bases, leaving 8 bases between them. Written as DNA, the CDR3 is TGTGCCAGCAGCCAAGATGAGGGGGCCTACGAGCAGTACTTC. Translation: CASSQDEGAYEQYF.

The rearrangement uses TRBV7-9 and TRBJ2-1; 9 bases line up with TRBD1. The CDR3 has 15 residues. V gave up 4 bases and J gave up 10 bases; unmatched junction bases: 11. CDR1 is SEHNR, CDR2 FQNEAQ, per germline (reference sequence). CDR3 sequence (DNA): TGTGCCAGCAGCTCCCCGGACAGGGGTTTGTTGGAGCAGTTCTTC. Encoded protein: CASSSPDRGLLEQFF.

V gene TRBV4-1 combines with J gene TRBJ2-2; 11 bases fit TRBD2. Germline trimming cut 4 bases from V and 0 bases from J; bases unmatched to any gene: 4. Per germline, CDR1 MGHRA and CDR2 YSYEKL. This CDR3 has 17 amino acids. CDR3 in DNA: TGCGCCAGCAGCCGCGGACTAGCGGGCGCGAACACCGGGGAGCTGTTTTTT. Protein sequence: CASSRGLAGANTGELFF.

The V and J genes are TRBV12-5 and TRBJ2-7; D is unclear. Germline V gene data show CDR1 as LGHNT and CDR2 as FRNRAP. V lost 7 bases and J 2 bases, leaving 9 bases between the germline ends. CDR3 length: 12 residues. CDR3 in DNA: TGTGCTAGTGCCAACGCCGCCTACGAGCAGTACTTC. This gives the protein CASANAAYEQYF.

V gene TRBV27 combines with J gene TRBJ1-2; D remains ambiguous. V lost 0 bases and J lost 3, with 11 bases in between. Looked up from germline, CDR1 is MNHEY and CDR2 is SMNVEV (reference sequence). The CDR3 is 15 amino acids. The chain's CDR3 is CASSLSPESHYGYTF. The CDR3 nucleotides are TGTGCCAGCAGTTTATCCCCAGAATCTCACTATGGCTACACCTTC.

The J gene is TRBJ1-3, the V gene TRBV13; D call uncertain. V lost 3 bases, J lost 4 bases, and 10 bases lay in between. The CDR3 consists of 14 residues. Per germline, CDR1 PRHDT and CDR2 FYEKMQ (reference sequence). The CDR3 DNA reads TGTGCCAGCAGCTTTTTAACCGCCGGAAACACCATATATTTT. Translation gives CASSFLTAGNTIYF.

CDR3 sequence reads: CASSLVFSGGTGAYEQYF. CDR3 DNA: TGTGCCAGCAGCTTAGTATTCTCGGGGGGGACAGGGGCCTACGAGCAGTACTTC. The V gene is TRBV11-2, the J gene TRBJ2-7; 10 nucleotides match TRBD1. Germline assignment: CDR1 SGHAT and CDR2 FQNNGV. J was trimmed by 2 bases and V by 1 base; bases with no gene match: 11. The CDR3 extends over 18 amino acids.

Here the CDR3 DNA reads TGTGCCAGCAGCCCTGACAGCCTCGCAAATTCACCCCTCCACTTT. Its protein product is CASSPDSLANSPLHF. The rearrangement links TRBV27 to TRBJ1-6; the D gene is possibly TRBD1 (5 bases). Trimming left V 6 bases short and J 7 bases short, with 16 bases between. Per the germline V gene, CDR1 is MNHEY and CDR2 is SMNVEV (reference sequence). The CDR3 has 15 residues.

J is TRBJ2-1 and V is TRBV3-1; maybe TRBD2 (6 bases). This CDR3 spans 16 amino acids. Germline V gives CDR1 LGHDT, CDR2 YNNKEL (reference sequence). Deletions cut 3 bases from V and 7 bases from J, with 19 bases between. CDR3: CASSQRGIKKSNEQFF. CDR3 DNA: TGTGCCAGCAGCCAGCGCGGGATTAAGAAAAGTAATGAGCAGTTCTTC.

This rearrangement joins TRBV7-8 to TRBJ1-2; tentative D call: TRBD1 (5 bases). This CDR3 spans 17 amino acids. Germline V lookup: CDR1 SGHVS, CDR2 FQNEAQ. The V and J ends lost 1 base and 1 base respectively, with 16 bases between them. CDR3 nucleotides: TGTGCCAGCAGCTTAGGCCGGGGCAGAAGAGATAACTATGGCTACACCTTC. Encoded protein: CASSLGRGRRDNYGYTF. The full variable domain, in which reference TRBV7-8 and TRBJ1-2 provide the parts outside the CDR3, is GAGVSQSPRYKVAKRGQDVALRCDPISGHVSLFWYQQALGQGPEFLTYFQNEAQLDKSGLPSDRFFAERPEGSVSTLKIQRTQQEDSAVYLCASSLGRGRRDNYGYTFGSGTRLTVV.

The V gene is TRBV6-1, the J gene TRBJ2-3; 8 bases agree with TRBD2. The CDR3 is 15 residues long. J gave up 2 bases and V 1 base, and 2 bases lay outside the gene matches. From germline, CDR1 is MNHNS and CDR2 SASEGT. The CDR3 bases are TGTGCCAGCAGTGAAGAGACTAGCGCCACAGATACGCAGTATTTT. Translation: CASSEETSATDTQYF.

The V gene is TRBV19, the J gene TRBJ2-3; 7 bases agree with TRBD2. The V gene's germline CDR1 is LNHDA and CDR2 SQIVND (reference sequence). The V gene end was trimmed by 3 bases and the J gene end by 3 bases; junction bases not matched to a gene: 6. The CDR3 sequence is 15 residues long. The chain's CDR3 is CASSMRAGATDTQYF. DNA for the CDR3: TGTGCCAGTAGTATGAGGGCGGGAGCAACAGATACGCAGTATTTT.